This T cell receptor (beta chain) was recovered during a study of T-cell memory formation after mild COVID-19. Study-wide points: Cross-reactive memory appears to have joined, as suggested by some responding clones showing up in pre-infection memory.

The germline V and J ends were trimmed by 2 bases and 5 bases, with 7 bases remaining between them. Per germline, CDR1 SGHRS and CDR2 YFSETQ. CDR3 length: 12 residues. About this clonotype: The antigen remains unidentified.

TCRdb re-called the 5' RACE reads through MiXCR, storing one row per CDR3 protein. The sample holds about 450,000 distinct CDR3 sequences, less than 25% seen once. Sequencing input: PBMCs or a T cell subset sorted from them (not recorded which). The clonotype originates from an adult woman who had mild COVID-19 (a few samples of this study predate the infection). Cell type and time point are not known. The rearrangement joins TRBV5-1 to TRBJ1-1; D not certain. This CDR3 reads CASSFGETEAFF. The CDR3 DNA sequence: TGCGCCAGCAGCTTCGGGGAAACTGAAGCTTTCTTT.